This is a list of T cell receptor beta chains from one sample in a study of blood T cell repertoires in COVID-19. The method was immunoSEQ multiplex PCR; TCRdb's version includes in-frame clones alone and lacks a portion of them. The sample lists 110,000 or so clones; roughly 85% were seen once. Material for sequencing was peripheral blood. The receptors were gathered from a woman in her sixties with COVID-19, enrolled during active disease. Both conserved end residues are trimmed from each CDR3.

>TRBJ2-1|TRBV6-1
ASSEISGGVNEQF
>TRBJ1-2|TRBV12-3/TRBV12-4
ASRGRVYGYT
>TRBJ1-1|TRBV7-3
ASSLFALGTAEAF
>TRBJ2-7|TRBV20-1
SALTGYEQY
>TRBJ1-5|TRBV29-1
SAGTGEDQPQH
>TRBJ2-7|TRBV2
ASSLQVEQY
>TRBJ1-5|TRBV6-5
ASSWDRDSNQPQH
>TRBJ1-2|TRBV29-1
SPLGLGDGYT
>TRBJ1-2|TRBV6-5
ASTTKGGLDGYT
>TRBJ2-1|TRBV9
ASSVRLAGDRNEQF
>TRBJ2-1|TRBV27
ASSRTGGRDEQF
>TRBJ2-7|TRBV6-5
ASSYAGSREQY
>TRBJ2-3|TRBV19
ASSIQTSGFTDTQY
>TRBJ2-2|TRBV6-2/TRBV6-3
ASSFKRWTDGELF
>TRBJ2-3|TRBV19
ASRLTGVSTDTQY
>TRBJ2-7|TRBV7-2
ASSPRPGTKASYEQY
>TRBJ2-3|TRBV16
ASSQPRAGATDTQY
>TRBJ2-1|TRBV7-8
ASSLRGLAGGLRNNEQF
>TRBJ2-1|TRBV5-1
ASSPPLSGGANEQF
>TRBJ2-3|TRBV3-1/TRBV3-2
ASSQGLAGGYTQY
>TRBJ1-1|TRBV6-6
ASSYRSGQGFSEAF
>TRBJ1-2|TRBV27
ASSPRTGNGYT